A single sample gave rise to the 31 T cell receptor beta chains below, sequenced in a study of T cell responses to AZD1222 COVID-19 vaccine. TCRdb keeps only in-frame clones here, not all; method: immunoSEQ multiplex PCR. The sample lists roughly 120,000 clones, 92% occurring once. The sample in question was peripheral blood, obtained 28 days after the second AZD1222 dose. Receptor source: an adult who received the AZD1222 COVID-19 vaccine.

In its sample, this clone was seen a few times. The V call is TRBV28, the J call TRBJ1-1, with D unclear. The ends were cut back, 5 bases at V and 8 bases at J, with 9 bases in the middle. The CDR3 runs 11 residues. The germline gives CDR1 MDHEN, CDR2 SYDVKM. The DNA for the CDR3 is TGTGCCAGCAGTCCCCGCCAGGAAGCTTTCTTT. It is translated as CASSPRQEAFF.

This chain joins TRBV5-6 and TRBJ1-5, with D possibly being TRBD1 (5 bases). Trimming took 8 bases from V and 5 from J, leaving 8 bases between them. CDR3 size: 11 residues. In germline, CDR1 is SGHDT, CDR2 YYEEEE. The CDR3 reads CARAGYQPQHF. CDR3 nucleotide sequence: TGTGCCAGAGCAGGGTATCAGCCCCAGCATTTT. Using reference TRBV5-6 and TRBJ1-5 for the parts outside the CDR3, the full variable domain is DAGVTQSPTHLIKTRGQQVTLRCSPKSGHDTVSWYQQALGQGPQFIFQYYEEEERQRGNFPDRFSGHQFPNYSSELNVNALLLGDSALYLCARAGYQPQHFGDGTRLSIL.

The V gene is TRBV7-3, the J gene TRBJ2-2; perhaps TRBD2 as D (5 bases). This CDR3 contains 13 residues. Germline values: CDR1 SGHTA, CDR2 FQGTGA. V dropped 3 bases and J dropped 8 bases, with 10 bases sitting between them. The CDR3 protein is CASSFTSSGELFF. The CDR3, as DNA: TGTGCCAGCAGCTTCACTAGTTCGGGGGAGCTGTTTTTT.

The V and J genes are TRBV6-1 and TRBJ2-1; possibly TRBD2 for D (5 bases). The CDR3 is made up of 15 amino acids. Germline-derived CDR1 and CDR2 are MNHNS and SASEGT. Trimming left V 1 base short and J 3 bases short, with 10 bases between. The CDR3 DNA sequence: TGTGCCAGCAGTGAAGGGCGGACTGACTACAATGAGCAGTTCTTC. It yields the protein CASSEGRTDYNEQFF.

V is TRBV15 and J is TRBJ2-1, with a possible D match to TRBD2 (6 bases). The CDR3 loop spans 14 amino acids. Trimming removed 5 bases at V and 2 bases at J, with 10 bases between. CDR1 and CDR2 from the germline V gene are LNHNV and YYDKDF (reference sequence). The CDR3 nucleotides read TGTGCCACCAGCGTGGGACTTACCTACAATGAGCAGTTCTTC. This gives the protein CATSVGLTYNEQFF.

The chain employs TRBV3-1 (or the pseudogene TRBV3-2) and TRBJ1-3; D gene ambiguous. Germline loops: CDR1 LGHDT, CDR2 YNNKEL (reference sequence). With 0 bases removed from V and 0 bases from J, the gap between germline ends came to 12 bases. The CDR3 extends over 17 amino acids. CDR3 amino acids: CASSQEYGRISGNTIYF. CDR3 DNA: TGTGCCAGCAGCCAAGAGTACGGCAGAATCTCTGGAAACACCATATATTTT.

This chain connects TRBV7-8 to TRBJ2-3, with TRBD2 matching 10 bases. Germline V gene sequence: CDR1 SGHVS, CDR2 FQNEAQ. The V gene end was trimmed by 3 bases and the J gene end by 0 bases; junction bases not matched to a gene: 3. The CDR3 extends over 16 amino acids. CDR3 residues: CASSFSTSGSTDTQYF. As DNA, the CDR3 is TGTGCCAGCAGCTTCTCGACTAGCGGGAGCACAGATACGCAGTATTTT.

The chain is built from TRBV4-1 and TRBJ1-1; no clear D. V shed 3 bases and J shed 5 bases, with 13 bases lying between them. Germline assignment: CDR1 MGHRA and CDR2 YSYEKL. This CDR3 contains 14 residues. This chain's CDR3 is CASSHPARYTEAFF. CDR3 bases: TGCGCCAGCAGCCATCCCGCGAGGTATACTGAAGCTTTCTTT.

CDR3 in DNA: TGTGCCAGCAGCCAGGACCTAGTATCCGAGCAGTACTTC. This encodes CASSQDLVSEQYF. The chain couples TRBV7-8 to TRBJ2-7, with D unclear. The V gene lost 5 bases and the J gene lost 6 bases, with 14 bases spanning the gap. CDR1 is SGHVS, CDR2 FQNEAQ, per germline. The CDR3 is made up of 13 amino acids.

V gene TRBV5-5 combines with J gene TRBJ2-5, with no clear D. CDR1 and CDR2 (germline): SGHKS, YYEKEE (reference sequence). The CDR3 loop spans 12 amino acids. V was pared by 0 bases and J by 5 bases, with 5 bases between. Written as DNA, the CDR3 is TGTGCCAGCAGCTTGGTTGGCGAGACCCAGTACTTC. Its translation is CASSLVGETQYF.

The chain couples TRBV28 to TRBJ2-5, with a weak D call TRBD2 (5 bases). The ends were cut back, 3 bases at V and 2 bases at J, with 10 bases in the middle. The CDR3 is 14 residues long. CDR1 MDHEN and CDR2 SYDVKM come from the germline V gene. CDR3 in DNA: TGTGCCAGCAGTTTGGATAGGGAGCAAGAGACCCAGTACTTC. This sequence encodes CASSLDREQETQYF.

The V gene is TRBV3-1 (or the pseudogene TRBV3-2), the J gene TRBJ1-1; D is ambiguous. This CDR3 comprises 13 residues. V was clipped by 7 bases and J by 6 bases, with 15 bases between them. The germline V gene has CDR1 LGHDT and CDR2 YNNKEL (reference sequence). The CDR3 region is CASTFYREAEAFF. CDR3 DNA: TGTGCCAGCACCTTTTACCGAGAAGCTGAAGCTTTCTTT.

This chain's CDR3 is CASSPNIAVQETQYF. CDR3 coding DNA: TGCGCCAGCAGCCCGAATATAGCGGTCCAAGAGACCCAGTACTTC. This chain uses TRBV4-1 with TRBJ2-5; a possible D gene is TRBD2 (6 bases). Trimming took off 4 bases at V and 1 base at J, with 13 bases between the two ends. CDR3 length: 15 residues. Germline V CDR1 and CDR2: MGHRA, YSYEKL.

The chain employs TRBV28 and TRBJ2-6; 9 bases match TRBD2. In germline, CDR1 is MDHEN, CDR2 SYDVKM. The CDR3 spans 17 residues. V lost 7 bases to trimming and J lost 2 bases; unmatched junction nucleotides: 9. The CDR3 protein is CASKKAGGPPGANVLTF. In DNA form, the CDR3 reads TGTGCCAGCAAAAAAGCGGGAGGACCCCCTGGGGCCAACGTCCTGACTTTC.

The chain is built from TRBV7-9 and TRBJ1-6; no reliable D call. CDR3 length: 14 residues. V was cut by 7 bases and J by 6 bases, with 13 bases left in between. Looked up from germline, CDR1 is SEHNR and CDR2 is FQNEAQ (reference sequence). CDR3 sequence reads: CASNEDSLNSPLHF. CDR3 coding DNA: TGTGCCAGCAACGAAGACTCACTTAATTCACCCCTCCACTTT.

This chain joins TRBV3-1 (or the pseudogene TRBV3-2) and TRBJ2-1; D might be TRBD2 (5 bases). Per the germline V gene, CDR1 is LGHDT and CDR2 is YNNKEL (reference sequence). This CDR3 spans 15 amino acids. Trimming removed 1 base from V and 1 base from J, with 8 bases in between. For the CDR3, the DNA is TGTGCCAGCAGCCAAGGGACTCGTTCCTACAATGAGCAGTTCTTC. Translation gives CASSQGTRSYNEQFF.

The V and J genes are TRBV9 and TRBJ1-2; tentative D call: TRBD1 (5 bases). The V gene's germline CDR1 is SGDLS and CDR2 YYNGEE. The CDR3 covers 14 residues. The V end lost 1 base, the J end lost 5 bases, and 12 bases lay between the germline ends. The CDR3 protein is CASSVTTGTYGYTF. In DNA form, the CDR3 reads TGTGCCAGCAGCGTAACTACCGGGACTTATGGCTACACCTTC.

The J gene is TRBJ1-5, the V gene TRBV19; unclear D gene. Germline CDR1 reads LNHDA; CDR2 reads SQIVND (reference sequence). The V end was cut by 4 bases, the J end by 4 bases, with 11 bases between. This CDR3 contains 14 residues. The CDR3 sequence: CASSTLLQNQPQHF. The CDR3 region has the DNA TGTGCCAGTAGTACCCTGCTTCAAAATCAGCCCCAGCATTTT.

The chain joins TRBV27 to TRBJ1-5; possibly TRBD1 for D (6 bases). V was pared by 5 bases and J by 6 bases, with 14 bases between. This CDR3 contains 14 residues. Per germline, CDR1 MNHEY and CDR2 SMNVEV (reference sequence). In DNA, the CDR3 is TGTGCCAGCAGTCCCGACAGGATAGGTCAGCCCCAGCATTTT. This encodes CASSPDRIGQPQHF.

This chain uses TRBV6-1 with TRBJ1-3; weak D call: TRBD1 (6 bases). V was clipped by 3 bases and J by 16 bases, with 16 bases between them. CDR3 length equals 12 residues. CDR1 is MNHNS and CDR2 is SASEGT in the germline V gene. The CDR3, as DNA: TGTGCCAGCAGTGACGGACAGCCTAGGCCCTATTTT. Its translation: CASSDGQPRPYF.

The V gene is TRBV9, the J gene TRBJ2-7; tentatively, D is TRBD2 (5 bases). Trimming shortened V by 0 bases and J by 3 bases, and 10 bases separated the two germline ends. Per the germline V gene, CDR1 is SGDLS and CDR2 is YYNGEE. The CDR3 length is 14 residues. The CDR3 DNA is TGTGCCAGCAGCGTAGGGACTTATGACTACGAGCAGTACTTC. It translates to CASSVGTYDYEQYF.

V is TRBV6-5 and J is TRBJ1-1; D gene ambiguous. Germline V gene lookup returns CDR1 MNHEY and CDR2 SVGAGI. The CDR3 covers 14 residues. Trimming shortened V by 3 bases and J by 2 bases, and 10 bases separated the two germline ends. The CDR3 DNA sequence: TGTGCCAGCAGTTATCGAGCTTTTAACACTGAAGCTTTCTTT. Protein product: CASSYRAFNTEAFF.

The chain employs TRBV27 and TRBJ2-7; D remains unclear. The CDR3 has 16 residues. CDR1 is MNHEY, CDR2 SMNVEV, per germline (reference sequence). V lost 2 bases, J lost 5 bases, and 19 bases lay in between. CDR3: CASSLKGTAPSDEQYF. CDR3 DNA: TGTGCCAGCAGTTTAAAGGGAACAGCTCCGTCGGACGAGCAGTACTTC.

The rearrangement joins TRBV3-1 (or the pseudogene TRBV3-2) to TRBJ2-3; no reliable D call. Germline loops: CDR1 LGHDT, CDR2 YNNKEL (reference sequence). The CDR3 has 16 residues. V was trimmed by 0 bases and J by 1 base, leaving 11 bases between them. The CDR3 sequence is CASSQDFGIRTDTQYF. The CDR3, as DNA: TGTGCCAGCAGCCAAGATTTTGGCATCCGCACAGATACGCAGTATTTT.

V and J are TRBV6-2 or TRBV6-3 and TRBJ1-5; D gene ambiguous. Trimming stripped 0 bases from V and 0 bases from J, with 15 bases between. This CDR3 comprises 18 residues. Per the germline V gene, CDR1 is MNHEY and CDR2 is SVGEGT. In nucleotides, the CDR3 is TGTGCCAGCAGTTACTCGACAAGGGCCAGATATAGCAATCAGCCCCAGCATTTT. This translates into CASSYSTRARYSNQPQHF.

The chain is built from TRBV4-2 and TRBJ2-5; D may be TRBD2 (5 bases). This CDR3 is built from 14 residues. The germline CDR1 and CDR2 sequences are LGHNA and YNFKEQ. V was shortened by 0 bases and J by 4 bases, with 9 bases between the two germline ends. This chain's CDR3 is CASSQDGGRETQYF. CDR3 in DNA: TGTGCCAGCAGCCAAGATGGTGGGAGAGAGACCCAGTACTTC.

This chain links TRBV19 with TRBJ2-3; possibly TRBD1 for D (6 bases). V was pared by 7 bases and J by 2 bases, with 10 bases between. Germline V CDR1 and CDR2: LNHDA, SQIVND (reference sequence). This CDR3 contains 13 residues. The CDR3 DNA reads TGTGCCAGTACCCCAGGGGACACAGATACGCAGTATTTT. This encodes CASTPGDTDTQYF.

The J gene is TRBJ1-4, the V gene TRBV28; D unresolved. CDR1 and CDR2 from the germline V gene are MDHEN and SYDVKM. The length of the CDR3 is 14 residues. Trimming cost V 2 bases and J 3 bases, with 7 bases left between them. The CDR3 DNA reads as TGTGCCAGCAGTTTACCACATGCTAATGAAAAACTGTTTTTT. Amino acid sequence: CASSLPHANEKLFF.

The CDR3: CASSRGNTIYF. CDR3 bases: TGTGCCAGCAGTCGGGGGAACACCATATATTTT. The chain couples TRBV6-5 to TRBJ1-3; possibly TRBD1 for D (5 bases). The V gene lost 5 bases and the J gene lost 7 bases, with 6 bases spanning the gap. Germline-derived CDR1 and CDR2 are MNHEY and SVGAGI. The CDR3 runs to 11 residues.

The chain employs TRBV4-1 and TRBJ1-2, with D maybe TRBD1 (6 bases). The CDR3 is 15 amino acids. The V gene lost 2 bases and the J gene lost 8 bases, with 18 bases spanning the gap. Germline loops: CDR1 MGHRA, CDR2 YSYEKL. The CDR3 nucleotides read TGCGCCAGCAGCCAACCCTTCGACAGGCCGCAGGGCTACACCTTC. Amino acids: CASSQPFDRPQGYTF.

V and J are TRBV2 and TRBJ2-7; D may be TRBD1 (5 bases). This CDR3 has 13 amino acids. The V and J ends lost 6 bases and 9 bases respectively, with 18 bases between them. CDR1 SNHLY and CDR2 FYNNEI come from the germline V gene. CDR3 protein: CASSSNRQFAQYF. The CDR3, as DNA: TGTGCCAGCAGCTCTAACCGACAGTTCGCGCAGTACTTC.